The 3 T cell receptor beta chains presented below share a single source sample, sequenced in a study of T-cell memory formation after mild COVID-19. TCRdb re-called the 5' RACE reads with MiXCR, one entry per CDR3 protein. The table lists tens of thousands of distinct CDR3 sequences, around 12% of them singletons. The source material was PBMCs or a T cell subset sorted from them (not recorded which). All receptors derive from a man between 18 and 29 years old who had mild COVID-19 (a few samples of this study predate the infection). Cell type and time point are not known.

V and J are TRBV5-1 and TRBJ1-5, with D unresolved. Looked up from germline, CDR1 is SGHRS and CDR2 is YFSETQ. The V end was cut by 3 bases, the J end by 4 bases, with 8 bases between. The CDR3 consists of 13 residues. CDR3 residues: CASSYGGNQPQHF. DNA of the CDR3: TGCGCCAGCAGCTATGGAGGGAATCAGCCCCAGCATTTT.

Many counts were recorded for this clonotype. The chain joins TRBV5-6 to TRBJ2-2, with 8 nucleotides matching TRBD1. CDR3 length: 16 residues. Germline V gives CDR1 SGHDT, CDR2 YYEEEE. Unmatched junction bases numbered 5, after V lost 4 bases and J lost 0 bases. The CDR3 here is CASSPVDRANTGELFF. The CDR3 coding sequence is TGTGCCAGCAGCCCGGTGGACAGGGCGAACACCGGGGAGCTGTTTTTT.

This clonotype has ten or more counts. The chain has TRBV20-1 and TRBJ2-3, with D possibly being TRBD2 (6 bases). Germline loops: CDR1 DFQATT, CDR2 SNEGSKA (reference sequence). V lost 1 base, J lost 5 bases, and 19 bases lay in between. CDR3 length: 16 amino acids. CDR3 loop: CSARGVGGEGLDTQYF. Here the CDR3 DNA reads TGCAGTGCTAGAGGGGTCGGGGGAGAAGGTTTAGATACGCAGTATTTT.